This is a list of T cell receptor beta chains from one sample in a study of T cells in Graves' hyperthyroidism and ophthalmopathy. One entry per CDR3 protein results from TCRdb running MiXCR on the multiplex PCR reads. The table has about 600,000 distinct CDR3 sequences, approximately 14% seen once. Input material: blood. These receptors all come from a woman aged 45-65 years with Graves' ophthalmopathy. CDR3s leave out the opening cysteine and the closing phenylalanine or tryptophan. Fields, in order: D gene, J gene, V gene, clone size, CDR3 protein. D genes are given only for firm matches. Rows may omit the clone size; those that give it use once, few, many or a size class.

D: TRBD2
J: TRBJ2-7
V: TRBV6-1
size: many
CDR3: ASSANLAGGGYEQY

D: TRBD2
J: TRBJ2-1
V: TRBV7-3
size: .
CDR3: ASSPGTSGKQF

D: TRBD1
J: TRBJ1-6
V: TRBV28
size: many
CDR3: ASSVTTGTGGNSPLH

D: .
J: TRBJ2-1
V: TRBV29-1
size: many
CDR3: SVDYTEQF

D: TRBD1
J: TRBJ1-6
V: TRBV25-1
size: .
CDR3: ASSTLDRSPLH

D: TRBD2
J: TRBJ2-7
V: TRBV20-1
size: many
CDR3: SARGFTSGDTYEQY

D: .
J: TRBJ2-7
V: TRBV9
size: .
CDR3: ASSVDSAGFMYEQY

D: TRBD2
J: TRBJ2-2
V: TRBV3-1
size: .
CDR3: ASSRGLAENTGELF

D: TRBD2
J: TRBJ2-2
V: TRBV10-3
size: .
CDR3: AISESGLAGSGELF

D: TRBD2
J: TRBJ2-3
V: TRBV5-1
size: .
CDR3: ASSLALAGVTDTRY

D: TRBD1
J: TRBJ1-5
V: TRBV5-1
size: few
CDR3: ASSYTGDQPQH

D: TRBD2
J: TRBJ2-7
V: TRBV12-3/TRBV12-4
size: many
CDR3: ASSPDGLVYEQY

D: .
J: TRBJ2-7
V: TRBV6-2/TRBV6-3
size: many
CDR3: ASTYGTENSYEQY

D: .
J: TRBJ1-1
V: TRBV19
size: many
CDR3: ASSTGQWDTEAF

D: .
J: TRBJ2-3
V: TRBV4-1
size: many
CDR3: ASSQNSDTQY

D: .
J: TRBJ2-3
V: TRBV15
size: few
CDR3: ATRPGAPSTDTQY

D: .
J: TRBJ2-7
V: TRBV27
size: once
CDR3: ASSLSLPGPYEQY

D: .
J: TRBJ1-5
V: TRBV6-2/TRBV6-3
size: many
CDR3: ASSYQRSSPSNQPQH

D: .
J: TRBJ1-5
V: TRBV20-1
size: .
CDR3: SARDRVLPQH

D: TRBD2
J: TRBJ2-2
V: TRBV28
size: many
CDR3: ASSGLAGVSGELF

D: TRBD1
J: TRBJ1-1
V: TRBV18
size: few
CDR3: ASSPTGQGPTTEAF

D: .
J: TRBJ2-1
V: TRBV7-9
size: many
CDR3: ASSLDASRLLSSYNEQF

D: TRBD1
J: TRBJ2-2
V: TRBV29-1
size: once
CDR3: SVLKQGAGGGLF

D: .
J: TRBJ1-5
V: TRBV7-2
size: many
CDR3: ASSDLGDNQPQH

D: TRBD1
J: TRBJ1-5
V: TRBV11-2
size: many
CDR3: ASRLTALMDRGCYSNQPQH

D: .
J: TRBJ2-3
V: TRBV28
size: many
CDR3: ASSSTQVDTQY

D: .
J: TRBJ2-2
V: TRBV11-2
size: many
CDR3: ASSSVNTGELF

D: .
J: TRBJ2-1
V: TRBV12-3/TRBV12-4
size: .
CDR3: ASSLRAGAYNEQF

D: .
J: TRBJ2-7
V: TRBV4-3
size: few
CDR3: ASSRTFSGTYEQY

D: .
J: TRBJ1-1
V: TRBV7-9
size: .
CDR3: ASSPLSRALGTEAF

D: TRBD2
J: TRBJ2-7
V: TRBV20-1
size: many
CDR3: TAWSGNSPYEQY

D: .
J: TRBJ1-5
V: TRBV6-5
size: .
CDR3: ASSSSGASLRH

D: TRBD2
J: TRBJ2-1
V: TRBV6-2/TRBV6-3
size: many
CDR3: ASSSVSGRRNEQF

D: TRBD1
J: TRBJ2-7
V: TRBV7-9
size: few
CDR3: ASSLDRGFSGEQY

D: TRBD2
J: TRBJ2-7
V: TRBV28
size: many
CDR3: ASSPRLAGDYEQY

D: .
J: TRBJ1-6
V: TRBV6-2/TRBV6-3
size: few
CDR3: ASSYSKWNSPLH

D: .
J: TRBJ2-7
V: TRBV11-3
size: many
CDR3: ASSLGNSYEQY

D: TRBD2
J: TRBJ2-2
V: TRBV20-1
size: many
CDR3: SAGLAGPTGELF

D: .
J: TRBJ1-6
V: TRBV11-1
size: many
CDR3: ASSSRASPLH

D: TRBD2
J: TRBJ2-3
V: TRBV11-2
size: few
CDR3: ASSLMGGDTQY

D: .
J: TRBJ2-5
V: TRBV12-3/TRBV12-4
size: many
CDR3: ASSSWAAQETQY

D: .
J: TRBJ2-5
V: TRBV20-1
size: many
CDR3: SATTGTIETQY

D: TRBD1
J: TRBJ1-2
V: TRBV3-1
size: .
CDR3: ASSPGTGSGYT

D: TRBD1
J: TRBJ1-2
V: TRBV12-3/TRBV12-4
size: many
CDR3: ASSPTGTAYGYT

D: .
J: TRBJ2-1
V: TRBV12-3/TRBV12-4
size: many
CDR3: ASSPSAGSRMTNSYNEQF

D: .
J: TRBJ1-1
V: TRBV15
size: many
CDR3: ATSRITALNTEAF

D: TRBD2
J: TRBJ2-2
V: TRBV25-1
size: .
CDR3: ASSEFETSGTGELF

D: .
J: TRBJ1-5
V: TRBV28
size: many
CDR3: ASSSPGSFFNQPQH

D: .
J: TRBJ2-7
V: TRBV7-2
size: many
CDR3: ASSLNSGSSYEQY

D: TRBD2
J: TRBJ2-2
V: TRBV5-8
size: many
CDR3: ASSLVAGVPSGELF

D: TRBD1
J: TRBJ2-1
V: TRBV9
size: .
CDR3: ASSVHNRGPEKYNEQF

D: TRBD2
J: TRBJ2-3
V: TRBV11-3
size: many
CDR3: ASSLDRLAGSTDTQY

D: .
J: TRBJ1-5
V: TRBV6-2/TRBV6-3
size: .
CDR3: ASREGGSNQPQH

D: TRBD1
J: TRBJ2-7
V: TRBV28
size: many
CDR3: ASEPGQNYEQY

D: .
J: TRBJ2-1
V: TRBV5-6
size: many
CDR3: ASSRGTANEQF

D: .
J: TRBJ1-2
V: TRBV14
size: few
CDR3: ASSQVGAAYGYT

D: TRBD1
J: TRBJ2-6
V: TRBV28
size: .
CDR3: ASSPRTGLGANVLT

D: TRBD1
J: TRBJ1-2
V: TRBV14
size: many
CDR3: ASSQVSSRGLGGYT

D: TRBD1
J: TRBJ1-1
V: TRBV19
size: .
CDR3: ASSNYRGNTEAF